This TCR beta chain was sequenced for a study of vaccination and CD4 T cells after COVID-19. Described treatment: approximately 11-day PBMC culture with coronavirus spike peptide pools or control peptides (ViraFEST assay). For ViraFEST, peptide pools expanded antigen-specific T cells, after which the TCRs were sequenced. The medium had half its volume replaced with fresh IL-2 medium on days 3 and 7. Cultured CD4+ T cell DNA was sequenced using the Oncomine TCR Beta short-read assay. MiXCR, run by TCRdb on the PCR reads, gives a single entry per CDR3 protein. This sample carries 15,000 to 20,000 distinct CDR3 sequences, roughly 74% of them seen once, and the ten largest clones take roughly 20%. Notes on this clonotype: What it binds is not known.

Germline CDR1 SGHVS, CDR2 FQNEAQ. V was clipped by 5 bases and J by 4 bases, with 15 bases between them. This CDR3 contains 15 residues. Material for sequencing was CD4+ T cells from blood, cultured in vitro. This sequence originates from a human donor who had recovered from COVID-19. This rearrangement joins TRBV7-8 to TRBJ1-3; D possibly corresponds to TRBD1 (6 bases). CDR3 nucleotides: TGTGCCAGCAGCCCACAACAGGGTCCGGGAAACACCATATATTTT. Translated: CASSPQQGPGNTIYF.